This T cell receptor beta chain was sequenced in a study of blood T cell repertoires in COVID-19. About the research overall: Nucleic acid was either cDNA or gDNA, and it came from T cells, B-cell-depleted T cells, or PBMCs.

V was cut by 0 bases and J by 11 bases, with 13 bases left in between. Germline-derived CDR1 and CDR2 are LGHNA and YNFKEQ. The CDR3 is 14 residues long. Produced via immunoSEQ multiplex PCR; TCRdb's table is partial and in-frame only. This sample yields about 69,000 clones, of which just under 80% are seen a single time; roughly 50% belongs to the top ten. This receptor was obtained from a human donor in a cohort sampled during active COVID-19. The specimen sequenced was peripheral blood. The chain joins TRBV4-2 to TRBJ1-4, with D unclear. DNA of the CDR3: TGTGCCAGCAGCCAAGATAGCGGGATGGAGAAACTGTTTTTT. It yields the protein CASSQDSGMEKLFF.